These T cell receptor beta chains were read from a single sample in a study of blood T cell repertoires in COVID-19. TCRdb keeps only in-frame clones here, not all; method: immunoSEQ multiplex PCR. This sample has about 89,000 clones, with about 74% found just once. The sample was peripheral blood. All receptors come from a human donor in a cohort sampled during active COVID-19. CDR3s include the opening cysteine and the closing phenylalanine or tryptophan. A D gene is named only where the DNA matches it firmly. Only part of the rows carry a size: once, few, many, or a class if the clone is expanded.

clone_size | j_call | d_call | v_call | cdr3_aa | cdr3_nt
- | TRBJ2-5 | - | TRBV5-1 | CASSSGSAGPQETQYF | TGCGCCAGCAGTTCCGGGAGCGCGGGTCCCCAAGAGACCCAGTACTTC
- | TRBJ1-1 | - | TRBV28 | CASSLPGTVNTEAFF | TGTGCCAGCAGTTTACCCGGGACTGTGAACACTGAAGCTTTCTTT
- | TRBJ2-3 | TRBD2 | TRBV19 | CASSRESGITDTQYF | TGTGCCTCTTCGCGGGAAAGCGGGATCACAGATACGCAGTATTTT
- | TRBJ2-2 | TRBD2 | TRBV29-1 | CSVEEGTSGTGELFF | TGCAGCGTTGAAGAAGGGACTAGCGGGACCGGGGAGCTGTTTTTT
- | TRBJ2-1 | TRBD1 | TRBV29-1 | CSAEARDRGSEQFF | TGCAGCGCAGAAGCCCGGGACAGGGGGAGTGAGCAGTTCTTC
few | TRBJ1-5 | - | TRBV10-3 | CAIRMTVDQPQHF | TGTGCCATCAGGATGACAGTGGATCAGCCCCAGCATTTT
- | TRBJ2-5 | - | TRBV11-2 | CASSLQWGGRETQYF | TGTGCCAGCAGCCTACAGTGGGGGGGGCGAGAGACCCAGTACTTC
- | TRBJ2-2 | TRBD2 | TRBV19 | CASNRAGAVTGELFF | TGTGCCAGTAACCGAGCGGGAGCGGTCACCGGGGAGCTGTTTTTT
- | TRBJ2-5 | - | TRBV9 | CASSVGAGGSRTQYF | TGTGCCAGCAGCGTAGGAGCGGGTGGCTCTAGGACCCAGTACTTC
- | TRBJ2-3 | TRBD2 | TRBV28 | CASPPSGRLSDTQYF | TGTGCCAGCCCCCCTAGCGGGAGGTTATCAGATACGCAGTATTTT
- | TRBJ1-2 | TRBD1 | TRBV5-5 | CASSWTGTGDGYTF | TGTGCCAGCAGTTGGACCGGGACAGGCGATGGCTACACCTTC
once | TRBJ1-1 | - | TRBV28 | CASSLFRENTEAFF | TGTGCCAGCAGTTTATTCAGGGAGAACACTGAAGCTTTCTTT
few | TRBJ1-4 | TRBD1 | TRBV5-1 | CASSSVTGEKLFF | TGCGCCAGCAGCTCTGTAACAGGGGAGAAACTGTTTTTT
- | TRBJ2-2 | - | TRBV19 | CASRQTGWITGELFF | TGTGCCAGTAGGCAGACAGGCTGGATCACCGGGGAGCTGTTTTTT
- | TRBJ1-1 | - | TRBV20-1 | CSASAWRRDTEAFF | TGCAGTGCTAGTGCCTGGCGGAGGGACACTGAAGCTTTCTTT
- | TRBJ2-1 | - | TRBV19 | CASSMGRLGSYNEQFF | TGTGCCAGTAGTATGGGGCGTTTGGGGTCCTACAATGAGCAGTTCTTC
- | TRBJ1-4 | - | TRBV7-2 | CASSLDARDEKLFF | TGTGCCAGCAGCTTAGACGCGAGGGATGAAAAACTGTTTTTT
- | TRBJ2-2 | TRBD1 | TRBV7-2 | CASSFRDRDTGELFF | TGTGCCAGCAGCTTCCGGGACAGGGACACCGGGGAGCTGTTTTTT
- | TRBJ1-2 | TRBD1 | TRBV3-1/TRBV3-2 | CASSRGQGANGYTF | TGTGCCAGCAGCCGCGGACAGGGTGCGAATGGCTACACCTTC
- | TRBJ2-7 | TRBD2 | TRBV29-1 | CSVKGVQTNSGRAYEQYF | TGCAGCGTTAAAGGGGTACAGACGAATAGCGGGAGGGCGTACGAGCAGTACTTC
- | TRBJ1-6 | - | TRBV5-4 | CASSLQDYNSPLHF | TGTGCCAGCAGCCTGCAGGATTATAATTCACCCCTCCACTTT
once | TRBJ1-5 | - | TRBV5-6 | CASSLGQDQPQHF | TGTGCCAGCAGCTTGGGACAGGATCAGCCCCAGCATTTT
- | TRBJ2-7 | TRBD1 | TRBV29-1 | CSVERGQGRGPYEQYF | TGCAGCGTTGAACGTGGGCAGGGCAGGGGGCCTTACGAGCAGTACTTC
- | TRBJ1-5 | - | TRBV19 | CASSIVAGNNQPQHF | TGTGCCAGTAGTATTGTGGCAGGGAACAATCAGCCCCAGCATTTT
medium-sized | TRBJ2-7 | TRBD1 | TRBV19 | CASRGTGTYEQYF | TGTGCCAGTAGAGGGACAGGCACCTACGAGCAGTACTTC
- | TRBJ1-6 | - | TRBV28 | CASSPSLYGRFGHNSPLHF | TGTGCCAGCAGTCCCAGCCTTTACGGCAGGTTTGGCCATAATTCACCCCTCCACTTT
once | TRBJ2-1 | - | TRBV7-3 | CASSLTPLYEQFF | TGTGCCAGCAGCTTAACTCCCCTTTATGAGCAGTTCTTC
once | TRBJ2-7 | - | TRBV27 | CASSPMGVVAYEQYF | TGTGCCAGCAGCCCAATGGGCGTGGTAGCCTACGAGCAGTACTTC
- | TRBJ2-4 | - | TRBV7-9 | CASSLDRGLNIQYF | TGTGCCAGCAGCTTAGACCGGGGGTTAAACATTCAGTACTTC
- | TRBJ2-3 | - | TRBV30 | CAWRRGGTGKDTQYF | TGTGCCTGGAGACGGGGGGGGACAGGGAAAGATACGCAGTATTTT
few | TRBJ2-3 | - | TRBV28 | CASSTRSRWTMLGTDTQYF | TGTGCCAGCAGTACCCGCAGCCGTTGGACTATGCTGGGCACAGATACGCAGTATTTT
- | TRBJ2-3 | - | TRBV6-6 | CASSRLGGFSGSTDTQYF | TGTGCCAGCAGTCGCCTCGGCGGTTTTAGCGGAAGCACAGATACGCAGTATTTT
- | TRBJ2-1 | TRBD2 | TRBV5-1 | CASSLTGTSGNNEQFF | TGCGCCAGCAGCTTAACCGGGACTAGCGGAAACAATGAGCAGTTCTTC
- | TRBJ2-5 | TRBD1 | TRBV6-5 | CASSRGQGEQETQYF | TGTGCCAGCAGTAGGGGACAGGGGGAACAAGAGACCCAGTACTTC
- | TRBJ2-2 | TRBD1 | TRBV19 | CASSTRRDRGTGELFF | TGTGCCAGTAGTACCCGCCGGGACAGGGGCACCGGGGAGCTGTTTTTT
- | TRBJ2-2 | TRBD1 | TRBV7-3 | CASSLQGATVGELFF | TGTGCCAGCAGCTTACAGGGGGCGACGGTCGGGGAGCTGTTTTTT
- | TRBJ2-1 | - | TRBV10-1 | CASAPRLLHLYEQFF | TGCGCCAGCGCACCCAGGCTGCTTCATCTGTATGAGCAGTTCTTC
- | TRBJ2-7 | - | TRBV14 | CASSPTGSSYEQYF | TGTGCCAGCAGCCCTACTGGGAGCTCCTACGAGCAGTACTTC
- | TRBJ1-2 | TRBD1 | TRBV29-1 | CSVEQAGGYGYTF | TGCAGCGTTGAACAGGCAGGGGGCTATGGCTACACCTTC
- | TRBJ2-7 | - | TRBV7-8 | CASSLSGAGYEQYF | TGTGCCAGCAGCTTATCGGGCGCGGGCTACGAGCAGTACTTC
- | TRBJ1-3 | TRBD1 | TRBV3-1/TRBV3-2 | CASSRPGTGAGNTIYF | TGTGCCAGCAGCCGTCCAGGGACAGGGGCTGGAAACACCATATATTTT
- | TRBJ2-5 | - | TRBV5-1 | CASSLGDTQETQYF | TGCGCCAGCAGCTTGGGTGACACACAAGAGACCCAGTACTTC
- | TRBJ2-5 | - | TRBV7-3 | CASSSVGGETQYF | TGTGCCAGCAGCTCTGTCGGGGGAGAGACCCAGTACTTC
- | TRBJ1-1 | - | TRBV30 | CAWTLGGKVAEAFF | TGTGCCTGGACCTTGGGGGGGAAAGTCGCTGAAGCTTTCTTT
- | TRBJ2-3 | TRBD2 | TRBV9 | CASSAQREGRGTDTQYF | TGTGCCAGCAGCGCCCAGCGGGAGGGCCGGGGAACAGATACGCAGTATTTT
few | TRBJ2-1 | TRBD2 | TRBV2 | CASSPLWTSGIREQFF | TGTGCCAGCAGTCCCCTTTGGACTAGCGGGATACGAGAGCAGTTCTTC